The 23 T cell receptor beta chains in this list originate from one sample, sequenced in a study of T cells after yellow fever vaccination. TCRdb re-derived calls from the 5' RACE reads in MiXCR, one entry per CDR3 protein. The data hold 25,000 to 35,000 distinct CDR3 sequences, with roughly 6% observed a single time. The specimen was PBMCs, either bulk or a sorted T-cell subset (CD4+, CD8+, memory, or dextramer-sorted; not recorded which), collected on the day of the yellow fever booster vaccination. The receptors come from a man aged 30 to 45 who received the YFV17D yellow fever vaccine.

This clonotype has a count of ten or more. The V gene is TRBV7-2, the J gene TRBJ2-5, with 11 nucleotides matching TRBD1. Losses at the gene ends were 1 base for V and 7 bases for J; bases not matched to a gene: 8. The CDR3 consists of 16 residues. Germline V gives CDR1 SGHTA, CDR2 FQGNSA. The CDR3 is CASSLGGSGQGGTQYF. In DNA, the CDR3 is TGTGCCAGCAGCTTAGGAGGTTCGGGACAGGGGGGGACCCAGTACTTC.

V is TRBV7-2 and J is TRBJ2-7; 10 nucleotides align to TRBD1. Germline lookup yields CDR1 SGHTA and CDR2 FQGNSA. The CDR3 length is 14 residues. J gave up 6 bases and V 3 bases, and 5 bases lay outside the gene matches. The CDR3 reads CASSLTGGLIEQYF. The CDR3 nucleotides are TGTGCCAGCAGCTTGACAGGGGGCCTAATCGAGCAGTACTTC.

This clonotype was counted at least ten times. The chain has TRBV2 and TRBJ1-1; maybe TRBD1 (6 bases). The V end was cut by 6 bases, the J end by 4 bases, with 15 bases between. Per the germline V gene, CDR1 is SNHLY and CDR2 is FYNNEI. This CDR3 region has 14 residues. CDR3 amino acids: CASRGVGGGTEAFF. The CDR3 DNA sequence: TGTGCCAGCAGGGGGGTCGGGGGCGGCACTGAAGCTTTCTTT.

Turning to this clonotype: A much more abundant neighbour one base away suggests this may be a read error. V is TRBV5-1 and J is TRBJ1-5, with D tentatively TRBD1 (6 bases). Germline-derived CDR1 and CDR2 are SGHRS and YFSETQ. The CDR3 totals 14 residues. The CDR3 sequence: CGSSSGGGNQPQHF. The CDR3 DNA follows: TGCGGCAGCAGCTCGGGGGGCGGCAATCAGCCCCAGCATTTT.

A word on this clonotype: A read error is possible here, since a much larger clone lies one base away. The chain links TRBV12-3 or TRBV12-4 to TRBJ2-1; the match to TRBD2 covers 8 bases. The CDR3 spans 12 residues. V shed 5 bases and J 14 bases; nucleotides not matched to a gene: 8. CDR3 sequence (DNA): TGTGCCAGCAGTCAGGCGGCGGGGGGCGAGTTCTTC. Protein product: CASSQAAGGEFF.

Ten or more counts support this clonotype. The genes are TRBV5-5 and TRBJ2-1; 11 nucleotides line up with TRBD1. Germline CDR1 is SGHKS and CDR2 is YYEKEE (reference sequence). This CDR3 region has 16 residues. With 3 bases clipped from V and 14 bases from J, the junction kept 16 bases outside the gene matches. The CDR3 nucleotides are TGTGCCAGCAGCTGGGGACAGGGGGTTCGAGGCGCGAGGGAGTTCTTC. Protein sequence: CASSWGQGVRGAREFF.

The sample holds many counts of this clonotype. V usage is TRBV10-3 and J usage is TRBJ2-2, with 8 bases matching TRBD1. The junction had 6 bases not matched to a gene; V was cut back by 5 bases and J by 7 bases. Germline V gene lookup returns CDR1 ENHRY and CDR2 SYGVKD. This CDR3 is 14 amino acids long. The CDR3 DNA reads TGTGCCATCAGTCGGCAGGGGGCTAGCGGGGAGCTGTTTTTT. Protein: CAISRQGASGELFF.

This clonotype was observed many times. The V gene is TRBV20-1, the J gene TRBJ2-7; the D is unclear. The CDR3 is 12 residues long. CDR1 DFQATT and CDR2 SNEGSKA come from the germline V gene (reference sequence). Trimming removed 8 bases at V and 2 bases at J, with 13 bases between. CDR3 in DNA: TGCAGTAGTAAACAAGGCACCTACGAGCAGTACTTC. Encoded protein: CSSKQGTYEQYF.

This clonotype was found many times. The chain joins TRBV7-2 to TRBJ2-5; D not certain. CDR1 is SGHTA, CDR2 FQGNSA, per germline. V shed 5 bases and J shed 5 bases, with 12 bases lying between them. The CDR3 contains 13 residues. The DNA of the CDR3 is TGTGCCAGCAGCCGGGCTGTCGGGGAGACCCAGTACTTC. Amino acids: CASSRAVGETQYF.

There are many counts of this clonotype. Germline is not matched at one junction end, which may reflect a read error. CDR3 bases: TGTGCCAGCAGTTCCTCTCGGCCTAGTAAGAGGCGGAGGCATTTT. It yields the protein CASSSSRPSKRRRHF. The V gene is TRBV6-5, the J gene TRBJ2-3, with a possible D match to TRBD2 (5 bases). The CDR3 has 15 residues. Germline-derived CDR1 and CDR2 are MNHEY and SVGAGI.

This clonotype showed up many times. V and J are TRBV24-1 and TRBJ2-3; tentative D call: TRBD2 (6 bases). CDR1 is KGHDR and CDR2 is SFDVKD in the germline V gene. Trimming stripped 3 bases from V and 4 bases from J, with 16 bases between. There are 16 residues in the CDR3. CDR3 in DNA: TGTGCCACCAGTGATGGACGGTCAGGGAGGTCAGATACGCAGTATTTT. Translated, it gives CATSDGRSGRSDTQYF.

There are many counts of this clonotype. V is TRBV4-3 and J is TRBJ2-3, with 14 bases identical to TRBD2. The germline V gene has CDR1 LGHNA and CDR2 YSLEER. This CDR3 has 16 amino acids. The V and J ends lost 4 bases and 6 bases, in that order; junction bases with no gene match: 6. In DNA, the CDR3 is TGCGCCAGCAGCCCGGGACTAGCGGGAGTGGAGGATACGCAGTATTTT. Translating it yields CASSPGLAGVEDTQYF.

This clonotype was seen ten or more times. As DNA, the CDR3 is TGTGCCAGCAGCCCCGTGGATACGCAGTATTTT. This codes for CASSPVDTQYF. The chain carries TRBV7-2 and TRBJ2-3, with D unclear. V was pared by 5 bases and J by 6 bases, with 6 bases between. The V gene's germline CDR1 is SGHTA and CDR2 FQGNSA. This CDR3 contains 11 residues. The full variable domain, rest sourced from reference TRBV7-2 and TRBJ2-3, is GAGVSQSPSNKVTEKGKDVELRCDPISGHTALYWYRQSLGQGLEFLIYFQGNSAPDKSGLPSDRFSAERTGGSVSTLTIQRTQQEDSAVYLCASSPVDTQYFGPGTRLTVL.

The chain combines TRBV5-1 with TRBJ1-1, with a possible D match to TRBD1 (5 bases). V was shortened by 0 bases and J by 8 bases, with 8 bases between the two germline ends. Germline CDR1 reads SGHRS; CDR2 reads YFSETQ. The CDR3 totals 12 residues. The CDR3 region is CASSLAGLEAFF. As DNA, the CDR3 is TGCGCCAGCAGCTTGGCGGGGCTAGAAGCTTTCTTT.

The chain uses TRBV11-1 and TRBJ2-7; 8 nucleotides agree with TRBD2. J was trimmed by 6 bases and V by 5 bases; bases with no gene match: 9. Germline V gene lookup returns CDR1 SGHAT and CDR2 FQDESV (reference sequence). CDR3 length: 14 residues. The CDR3 DNA sequence: TGTGCCAGCAGCGGTAGCGGGAAGACGTTCGAGCAGTACTTC. It yields the protein CASSGSGKTFEQYF.

This clonotype was counted ten times or more. The chain carries TRBV27 and TRBJ2-7; TRBD2 matches at 12 bases. The CDR3 consists of 15 residues. V dropped 5 bases and J dropped 1; count of bases not matched to a gene: 3. Germline CDR1 reads MNHEY; CDR2 reads SMNVEV (reference sequence). This CDR3 is CASSPSGRGSYEQYF. CDR3 DNA: TGTGCCAGCAGTCCTAGCGGGAGGGGATCCTACGAGCAGTACTTC.

In its sample, this clonotype was seen many times. The chain recombines TRBV20-1 with TRBJ2-7, with D perhaps matching TRBD1 (5 bases). Germline V gene lookup returns CDR1 DFQATT and CDR2 SNEGSKA (reference sequence). Trimming shortened V by 6 bases and J by 0 bases, and 15 bases separated the two germline ends. The CDR3 covers 14 residues. CDR3 coding DNA: TGCAGTGCGTCAACAGGTAGCAGCTCCTACGAGCAGTACTTC. It translates to CSASTGSSSYEQYF.

In this sample, this clonotype turned up many times. CDR3 loop: CSARESSGNSYEQYF. CDR3 sequence (DNA): TGCAGTGCTAGGGAGTCTTCCGGAAACTCCTACGAGCAGTACTTC. The chain recombines TRBV20-1 with TRBJ2-7; unclear D gene. The CDR3 totals 15 residues. The germline V gene encodes CDR1 DFQATT and CDR2 SNEGSKA (reference sequence). The ends were cut back, 3 bases at V and 0 bases at J, with 15 bases in the middle.

This clonotype has a count of ten or more. This chain joins TRBV7-6 and TRBJ2-3; D ambiguous. Germline V gene sequence: CDR1 SGHVS, CDR2 FNYEAQ. Deletions cut 4 bases from V and 1 base from J, with 9 bases between. CDR3 length: 14 amino acids. Here the CDR3 reads CASSYSQGTDTQYF. CDR3 DNA sequence: TGTGCCAGCAGCTATAGCCAGGGCACAGATACGCAGTATTTT.

In its sample, this clonotype was seen many times. The genes are TRBV7-2 and TRBJ2-2, with unresolved D. The CDR3 has 15 amino acids. Trimming cost V 6 bases and J 0 bases, with 11 bases left between them. Germline assignment: CDR1 SGHTA and CDR2 FQGNSA. The CDR3 here is CASSLRRSNTGELFF. The CDR3 region has the DNA TGTGCCAGCAGTTTACGTCGATCGAACACCGGGGAGCTGTTTTTT. The whole variable domain, filled in from reference TRBV7-2 and TRBJ2-2, reads GAGVSQSPSNKVTEKGKDVELRCDPISGHTALYWYRQSLGQGLEFLIYFQGNSAPDKSGLPSDRFSAERTGGSVSTLTIQRTQQEDSAVYLCASSLRRSNTGELFFGEGSRLTVL.

This clonotype was recorded many times. The CDR3 loop reads CSAARGGDTQYF. CDR3 bases: TGCAGTGCTGCGCGGGGTGGCGATACGCAGTATTTT. The chain employs TRBV20-1 and TRBJ2-3, with a tentative D call TRBD2 (6 bases). The CDR3 has 12 residues. CDR1 and CDR2 from the germline V gene are DFQATT and SNEGSKA (reference sequence). Trimming stripped 5 bases from V and 6 bases from J, with 12 bases between.

This clonotype showed up many times. This chain joins TRBV19 and TRBJ2-1; no clear D. Trimming took off 6 bases at V and 4 bases at J, with 7 bases between the two ends. CDR3 length equals 12 residues. Germline CDR1 LNHDA, CDR2 SQIVND (reference sequence). This CDR3 is CASSPSYNEQFF. The DNA for the CDR3 is TGTGCCAGTAGCCCTAGTTACAATGAGCAGTTCTTC.

This clonotype occurred many times. The chain carries TRBV20-1 and TRBJ1-2; TRBD1 matches 10 bases. Germline V gene sequence: CDR1 DFQATT, CDR2 SNEGSKA (reference sequence). This CDR3 is built from 16 residues. V was clipped by 0 bases and J by 5 bases; unmatched bases: 9. The CDR3 DNA reads TGCAGTGCTAGAGATCGAGGGACAGGGGACTCATATGGCTACACCTTC. Its protein product is CSARDRGTGDSYGYTF.